Given below is one T cell receptor (beta chain) in context. The sample originates from a study of control samples from healthy donors and cancer patients. Using immunoSEQ multiplex PCR, the repertoire was profiled, and TCRdb retains in-frame clones only, with some absent. Here the sample spans approximately 40,000 clones, about 90% being singletons. This CDR3 region has 17 residues. Trimming removed 10 bases from V and 3 bases from J, with 28 bases in between. CDR1 and CDR2 from the germline V gene are SGHVS and FQNEAQ. Input material: blood. The sequence derives from a woman aged 50 to 65 in good health. V usage is TRBV7-8 and J usage is TRBJ2-7; tentative D call: TRBD2 (5 bases). Here the CDR3 reads CATTPSGLNEGYYEQYF. The CDR3 DNA follows: TGTGCCACCACACCTTCGGGCCTCAACGAGGGATACTACGAGCAGTACTTC.